Only a few counts were recorded for the clone carrying this T cell receptor (beta chain). What it binds is unknown. The method was immunoSEQ multiplex PCR; TCRdb's version includes in-frame clones alone and lacks a portion of them. The sample contains over 10,000 clones, under 2.5% of which appear only once. Busulfan-fludarabine conditioning, marrow transplant, and cyclophosphamide on days +3 and +4 were administered. These data originate in a study of T cells after posttransplantation cyclophosphamide. Study-level points and caveats: TRB overlap between skin or GI tissue T cells and blood was limited. Donor-recipient repertoire similarity was low at 1-2 months, rising over year one. After PTCy, TRB diversity resembled that of CNI/methotrexate controls.

Sample: PBMCs, taken after allogeneic stem cell transplant with posttransplant cyclophosphamide. This TCR derives from a young adult male patient who received an allogeneic stem cell transplant from a related donor, was CMV-positive, and had no GVHD. Some of these T cells may belong to the graft donor.

The CDR3 DNA reads TGTGCCAGTAGTATAGAATCGATCGGGACAGCTTTGAACACTGAAGCTTTCTTT. This translates into CASSIESIGTALNTEAFF. The V call is TRBV19, the J call TRBJ1-1; 7 nucleotides align to TRBD1. The CDR3 totals 18 residues. The V gene's germline CDR1 is LNHDA and CDR2 SQIVND (reference sequence). Germline trimming cut 0 bases from V and 0 bases from J; bases unmatched to any gene: 10.